This record covers a single T cell receptor beta chain. Combining a sample-barcoded 5' primer with a J-beta primer mix, a second PCR ran for about 7 to 11 cycles. TCRdb independently ran MiXCR on the 5' RACE reads; one entry per CDR3 protein. The table shows about 1.8 million distinct CDR3 sequences, with roughly 50% occurring only once. The sample is drawn from a study of blood T cells in healthy people across ages. The CDR3 consists of 16 residues. V lost 0 bases and J lost 4; bases outside the gene matches: 8. CDR1 is DFQATT, CDR2 SNEGSKA, per germline (reference sequence). What was sequenced was blood. This sequence originates from a woman aged 40 to 50 in good health. The genes are TRBV20-1 and TRBJ2-3, with TRBD2 identical over 9 bases. CDR3 bases: TGCAGTGCTAGAGAGGGGGCTAGCGGGAAGGCAGATACGCAGTATTTT. It specifies CSAREGASGKADTQYF.